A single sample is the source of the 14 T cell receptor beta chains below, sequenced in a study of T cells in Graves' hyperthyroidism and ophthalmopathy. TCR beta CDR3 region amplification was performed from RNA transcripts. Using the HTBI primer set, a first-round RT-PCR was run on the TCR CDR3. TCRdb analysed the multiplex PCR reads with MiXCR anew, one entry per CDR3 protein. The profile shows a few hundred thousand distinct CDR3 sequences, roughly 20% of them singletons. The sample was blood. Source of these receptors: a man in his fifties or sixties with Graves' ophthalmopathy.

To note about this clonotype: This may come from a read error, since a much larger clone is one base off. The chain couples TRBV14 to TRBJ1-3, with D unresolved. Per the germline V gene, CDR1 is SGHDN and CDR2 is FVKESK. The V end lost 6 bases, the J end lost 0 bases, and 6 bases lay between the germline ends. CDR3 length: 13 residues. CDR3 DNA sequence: TGTGCCAGCAGTTGGGTCTCTGGAAACACCATATATTTT. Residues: CASSWVSGNTIYF.

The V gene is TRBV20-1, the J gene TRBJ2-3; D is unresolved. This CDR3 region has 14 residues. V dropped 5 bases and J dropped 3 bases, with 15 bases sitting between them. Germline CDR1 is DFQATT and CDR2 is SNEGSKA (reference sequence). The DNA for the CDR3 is TGCAGTGCTGCCCTCGGGTCTAGGACAGATACGCAGTATTTT. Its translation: CSAALGSRTDTQYF.

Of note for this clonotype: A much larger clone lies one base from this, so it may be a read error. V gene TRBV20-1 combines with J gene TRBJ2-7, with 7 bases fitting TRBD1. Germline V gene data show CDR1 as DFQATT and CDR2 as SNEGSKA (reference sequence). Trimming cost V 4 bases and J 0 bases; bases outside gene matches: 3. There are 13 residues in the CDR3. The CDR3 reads CSATGTDSYEQYF. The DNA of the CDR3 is TGCAGTGCTACGGGGACAGACTCCTACGAGCAGTACTTC.

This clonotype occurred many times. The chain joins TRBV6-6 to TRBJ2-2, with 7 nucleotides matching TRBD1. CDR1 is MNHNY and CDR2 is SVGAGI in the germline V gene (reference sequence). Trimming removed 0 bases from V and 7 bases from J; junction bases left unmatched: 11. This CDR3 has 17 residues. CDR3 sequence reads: CASSYSIAQGWDGELFF. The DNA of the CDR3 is TGTGCCAGCAGTTACTCGATCGCACAGGGGTGGGACGGGGAGCTGTTTTTT.

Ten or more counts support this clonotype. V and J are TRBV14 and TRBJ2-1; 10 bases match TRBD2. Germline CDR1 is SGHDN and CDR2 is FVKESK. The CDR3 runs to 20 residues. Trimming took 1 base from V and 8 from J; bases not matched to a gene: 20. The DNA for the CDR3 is TGTGCCAGCAGCCAAGTTCCCGGGACTAGCGCTGAGGGGCTCCGATATGAGCAGTTCTTC. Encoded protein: CASSQVPGTSAEGLRYEQFF.

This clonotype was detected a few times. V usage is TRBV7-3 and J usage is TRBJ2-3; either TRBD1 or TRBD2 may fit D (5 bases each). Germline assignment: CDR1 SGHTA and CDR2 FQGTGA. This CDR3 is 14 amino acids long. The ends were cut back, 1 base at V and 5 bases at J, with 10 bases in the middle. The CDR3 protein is CASSLNPGRDTQYF. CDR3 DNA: TGTGCCAGCAGCTTAAATCCAGGGAGAGATACGCAGTATTTT. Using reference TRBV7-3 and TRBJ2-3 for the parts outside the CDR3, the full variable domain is GAGVSQTPSNKVTEKGKYVELRCDPISGHTALYWYRQSLGQGPEFLIYFQGTGAADDSGLPNDRFFAVRPEGSVSTLKIQRTERGDSAVYLCASSLNPGRDTQYFGPGTRLTVL.

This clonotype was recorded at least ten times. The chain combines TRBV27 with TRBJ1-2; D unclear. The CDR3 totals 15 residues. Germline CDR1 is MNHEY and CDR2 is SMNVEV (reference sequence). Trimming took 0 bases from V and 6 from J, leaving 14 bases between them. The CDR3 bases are TGTGCCAGCAGTTTATCGAGGACGATCATGGATGGCTACACCTTC. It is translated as CASSLSRTIMDGYTF.

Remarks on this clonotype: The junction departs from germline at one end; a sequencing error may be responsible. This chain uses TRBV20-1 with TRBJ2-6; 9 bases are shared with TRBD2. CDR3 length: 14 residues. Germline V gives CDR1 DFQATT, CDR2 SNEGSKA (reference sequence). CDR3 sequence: CSARPPGGGARVIF. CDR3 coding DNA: TGCAGTGCTAGACCCCCGGGCGGGGGGGCAAGGGTGATTTTC.

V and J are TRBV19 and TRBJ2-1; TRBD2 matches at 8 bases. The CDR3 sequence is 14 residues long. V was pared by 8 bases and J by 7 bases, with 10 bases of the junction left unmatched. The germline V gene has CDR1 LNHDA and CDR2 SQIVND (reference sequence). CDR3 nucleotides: TGTGCCAGTGCAACCGGGACTAGTTTAAATGAGCAGTTCTTC. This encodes CASATGTSLNEQFF. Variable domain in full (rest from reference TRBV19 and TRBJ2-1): DGGITQSPKYLFRKEGQNVTLSCEQNLNHDAMYWYRQDPGQGLRLIYYSQIVNDFQKGDIAEGYSVSREKKESFPLTVTSAQKNPTAFYLCASATGTSLNEQFFGPGTRLTVL.

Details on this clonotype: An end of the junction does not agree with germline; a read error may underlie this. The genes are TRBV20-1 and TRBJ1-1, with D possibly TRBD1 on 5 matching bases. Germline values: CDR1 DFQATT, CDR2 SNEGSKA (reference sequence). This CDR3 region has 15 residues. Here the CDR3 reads CSALPGTAGSTGAFF. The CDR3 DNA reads TGCAGTGCCCTGCCCGGGACGGCAGGATCCACTGGAGCTTTCTTT.

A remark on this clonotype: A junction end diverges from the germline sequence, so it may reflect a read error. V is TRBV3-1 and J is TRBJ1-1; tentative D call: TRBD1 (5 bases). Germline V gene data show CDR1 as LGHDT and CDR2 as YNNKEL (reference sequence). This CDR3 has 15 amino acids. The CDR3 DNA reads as TGTGCCGGCAGCCAAGGTCTAAGGGGTGGGACTGAAGCTTTCTTT. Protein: CAGSQGLRGGTEAFF. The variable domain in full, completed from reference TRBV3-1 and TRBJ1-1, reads DTAVSQTPKYLVTQMGNDKSIKCEQNLGHDTMYWYKQDSKKFLKIMFSYNNKELIINETVPNRFSPKSPDKAHLNLHINSLELGDSAVYFCAGSQGLRGGTEAFFGQGTRLTVV.

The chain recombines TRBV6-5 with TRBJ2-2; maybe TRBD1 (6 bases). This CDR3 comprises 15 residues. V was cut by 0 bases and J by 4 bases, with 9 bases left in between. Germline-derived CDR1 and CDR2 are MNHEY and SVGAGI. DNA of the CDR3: TGTGCCAGCAGTTACTCGGGACATTTCACCGGGGAGCTGTTTTTT. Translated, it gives CASSYSGHFTGELFF.

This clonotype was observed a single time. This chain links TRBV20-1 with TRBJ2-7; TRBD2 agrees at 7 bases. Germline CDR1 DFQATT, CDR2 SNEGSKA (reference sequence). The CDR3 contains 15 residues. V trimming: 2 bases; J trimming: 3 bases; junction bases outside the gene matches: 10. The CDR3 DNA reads TGCAGTGCTAGATCGGCCCCCGGGAGGTACTACGAGCAGTACTTC. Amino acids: CSARSAPGRYYEQYF.

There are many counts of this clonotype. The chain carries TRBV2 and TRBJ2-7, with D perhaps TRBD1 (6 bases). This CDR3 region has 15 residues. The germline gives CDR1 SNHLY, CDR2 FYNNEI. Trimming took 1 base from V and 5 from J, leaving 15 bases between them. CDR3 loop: CASSEGAYRAHEQYF. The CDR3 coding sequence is TGTGCCAGCAGTGAAGGGGCCTACAGGGCCCACGAGCAGTACTTC.